Presented here are 29 T cell receptor beta chains from one specimen sequenced in a study of T cells in Graves' hyperthyroidism and ophthalmopathy. TCR beta CDR3 regions were amplified from RNA. An initial round of RT-PCR targeting the TCR CDR3 relied on the HTBI primer set. MiXCR, applied by TCRdb to the multiplex PCR reads, yields one record per CDR3 protein. Of hundreds of thousands of distinct CDR3 sequences detected, about 16% appear once; the ten largest clones hold 2.5% to 4%. Sample: blood. The receptor set was obtained from a woman aged 40 to 50 with Graves' ophthalmopathy.

This clonotype was seen ten or more times. The chain is built from TRBV11-2 and TRBJ2-3, with TRBD2 identical over 14 bases. The J segment lost 6 bases and the V segment lost 5 bases, leaving 4 bases of the junction unmatched. Germline CDR1 and CDR2: SGHAT and FQNNGV. This CDR3 has 15 amino acids. CDR3 DNA: TGTGCCAGCAGCAGCCGACTAGCGGGGGGGGATACGCAGTATTTT. Protein product: CASSSRLAGGDTQYF.

The sample holds many counts of this clonotype. The chain combines TRBV11-3 with TRBJ2-7; D gene uncertain. The V gene's germline CDR1 is SGHNT and CDR2 YENEEA. Trimming pared 0 bases from V and 6 bases from J, leaving 12 bases between. This CDR3 contains 14 residues. DNA for the CDR3: TGTGCCAGCAGCTTAGATCCACAACGGGTCGAGCAGTACTTC. It encodes CASSLDPQRVEQYF.

The chain joins TRBV6-5 to TRBJ1-1; maybe TRBD1 (6 bases). The CDR3 loop spans 15 amino acids. V was cut by 4 bases and J by 0 bases, with 12 bases left in between. The germline CDR1 and CDR2 sequences are MNHEY and SVGAGI. In DNA, the CDR3 is TGTGCCAGCAGTTCGACAGGCACCATGAACACTGAAGCTTTCTTT. Translation gives CASSSTGTMNTEAFF.

DNA for the CDR3: TGTGCCAGCAGCGAGAAGACTTTGGATACGCAGTATTTT. Protein sequence: CASSEKTLDTQYF. This chain links TRBV4-2 with TRBJ2-3; D unresolved. Germline V gene sequence: CDR1 LGHNA, CDR2 YNFKEQ. V lost 5 bases, J lost 6 bases, and 12 bases lay in between. This CDR3 region has 13 residues.

The chain carries TRBV11-2 and TRBJ2-2, with TRBD2 matching over 8 bases. CDR1 is SGHAT and CDR2 is FQNNGV in the germline V gene. This CDR3 comprises 16 residues. V was pared by 1 base and J by 4 bases, with 5 bases of the junction left unmatched. The CDR3 region has the DNA TGTGCCAGCAGCTTAGGGCCCCGGGGGGGCACCGGGGAGCTGTTTTTT. Its protein product is CASSLGPRGGTGELFF.

This chain connects TRBV4-1 to TRBJ2-2; D is undetermined. Germline assignment: CDR1 MGHRA and CDR2 YSYEKL. Deletions cut 5 bases from V and 4 bases from J, with 8 bases between. The CDR3 has 13 residues. The CDR3 region has the DNA TGCGCCAGCAGCGGGTTGCTCACCGGGGAGCTGTTTTTT. This sequence encodes CASSGLLTGELFF.

A note on this clonotype: This could be a read error, since a much larger clone is one nucleotide away. The gene calls are TRBV20-1 and TRBJ2-1; 12 nucleotides match TRBD2. The CDR3 is made up of 15 amino acids. V trimming: 6 bases; J trimming: 9 bases; junction bases outside the gene matches: 12. CDR1 is DFQATT and CDR2 is SNEGSKA in the germline V gene (reference sequence). The CDR3 loop reads CSAPASGGVLGEQFF. CDR3 nucleotides: TGCAGTGCCCCAGCTAGCGGGGGGGTATTGGGTGAGCAGTTCTTC.

This sequence joins TRBV5-4 and TRBJ2-6, with D possibly matching TRBD2 (5 bases). Trimming removed 4 bases at V and 0 bases at J, with 11 bases between. This CDR3 spans 16 amino acids. Germline-derived CDR1 and CDR2 are SGHNT and YYREEE (reference sequence). The CDR3 loop reads CASSPGGGSGANVLTF. The CDR3 region has the DNA TGTGCCAGCAGCCCCGGAGGAGGCTCTGGGGCCAACGTCCTGACTTTC. Combining the CDR3 with reference TRBV5-4 and TRBJ2-6 gives the whole variable domain ETGVTQSPTHLIKTRGQQVTLRCSSQSGHNTVSWYQQALGQGPQFIFQYYREEENGRGNFPPRFSGLQFPNYSSELNVNALELDDSALYLCASSPGGGSGANVLTFGAGSRLTVL.

This clonotype occurred many times. J is TRBJ1-3 and V is TRBV3-1; TRBD1 matches 8 bases. J was trimmed by 2 bases and V by 1 base; bases with no gene match: 4. The CDR3 length is 16 residues. The germline CDR1 and CDR2 sequences are LGHDT and YNNKEL (reference sequence). For the CDR3, the DNA is TGTGCCAGCAGCCAAGGATGGACAGGGCCTGGAAACACCATATATTTT. Translating it yields CASSQGWTGPGNTIYF.

This clonotype has more than one count but fewer than ten. This rearrangement joins TRBV15 to TRBJ1-2, with 9 bases identical to TRBD1. Trimming removed 2 bases from V and 6 bases from J; junction bases left unmatched: 7. In germline, CDR1 is LNHNV, CDR2 YYDKDF (reference sequence). This CDR3 is 15 amino acids long. CDR3 DNA: TGTGCCACCAGCAGACAGACAGGGGGTGCGGATGGCTACACCTTC. Translated: CATSRQTGGADGYTF.

The sample holds a few counts of this clonotype. The chain joins TRBV6-1 to TRBJ1-1, with 7 bases aligning to TRBD1. With V trimmed by 8 bases and J by 0 bases, 3 bases remained unmatched. The germline CDR1 and CDR2 sequences are MNHNS and SASEGT. This CDR3 contains 13 residues. The CDR3 DNA sequence: TGTGCCAGCGAGGACAGGTTGAACACTGAAGCTTTCTTT. As protein: CASEDRLNTEAFF.

This clonotype was counted ten times or more. The chain carries TRBV28 and TRBJ1-1, with no clear D. The CDR3 is made up of 14 amino acids. The ends were cut back, 6 bases at V and 3 bases at J, with 14 bases in the middle. CDR1 is MDHEN, CDR2 SYDVKM, per germline. As DNA, the CDR3 is TGTGCCAGCAGCCCTCTTACACGTTACACTGAAGCTTTCTTT. Translating gives CASSPLTRYTEAFF. Looking up the rest from reference TRBV28 and TRBJ1-1 gives the full variable domain: DVKVTQSSRYLVKRTGEKVFLECVQDMDHENMFWYRQDPGLGLRLIYFSYDVKMKEKGDIPEGYSVSREKKERFSLILESASTNQTSMYLCASSPLTRYTEAFFGQGTRLTVV.

This clonotype was counted a few times. The junction and the germline gene differ at one end; a read error may be behind it. Here the CDR3 DNA reads TGCGCCAGCAGCCAAGAACCCCCGGGACAGAGTGCCTACGAGCAGTACTTC. Amino acid sequence: CASSQEPPGQSAYEQYF. This chain connects TRBV11-2 to TRBJ2-7; TRBD1 matches 7 bases. CDR3 size: 17 residues. The germline CDR1 and CDR2 sequences are SGHAT and FQNNGV.

This clonotype was seen only a few times. The gene calls are TRBV12-3 or TRBV12-4 and TRBJ2-3; 7 positions match TRBD2. The CDR3 covers 16 residues. Unmatched junction bases numbered 7, after V lost 4 bases and J lost 0 bases. The CDR3 sequence: CASSYRAGLSTDTQYF. In nucleotides, the CDR3 is TGTGCCAGCAGTTACCGAGCGGGGCTTAGCACAGATACGCAGTATTTT.

This clonotype came up many times. The chain employs TRBV29-1 and TRBJ1-1; no definite D call. Germline loops: CDR1 SQVTM, CDR2 ANQGSEA. The CDR3 is 13 amino acids. Trimming removed 0 bases from V and 1 base from J, with 6 bases in between. The CDR3 region has the DNA TGCAGCGTTGAAGACTGGCAGAACACTGAAGCTTTCTTT. It specifies CSVEDWQNTEAFF.

This clonotype appeared a few times. This chain connects TRBV28 to TRBJ1-2; D perhaps matches TRBD1 (6 bases). The ends were cut back, 6 bases at V and 2 bases at J, with 16 bases in the middle. Germline V gene data show CDR1 as MDHEN and CDR2 as SYDVKM. CDR3 length: 15 residues. DNA of the CDR3: TGTGCCAGCAGGGGGCGGGGACAAGTAAACTATGGCTACACCTTC. Encoded protein: CASRGRGQVNYGYTF.

The V call is TRBV20-1, the J call TRBJ1-2, with 10 bases that match TRBD1. Looked up from germline, CDR1 is DFQATT and CDR2 is SNEGSKA (reference sequence). The CDR3 loop spans 15 amino acids. Germline trimming cut 5 bases from V and 4 bases from J; bases unmatched to any gene: 10. The CDR3: CSAGDRGGNVYGYTF. The CDR3 coding sequence is TGCAGTGCTGGGGACAGGGGCGGTAATGTCTATGGCTACACCTTC.

The CDR3 protein is CASSPQGWTEAFF. The CDR3, as DNA: TGTGCCAGCTCACCACAGGGTTGGACTGAAGCTTTCTTT. The chain employs TRBV18 and TRBJ1-1, with D unclear. The V gene lost 1 base and the J gene lost 5 bases, with 8 bases spanning the gap. This CDR3 is built from 13 residues. Germline lookup yields CDR1 KGHSH and CDR2 LQKENI.

The sample holds many counts of this clonotype. The chain couples TRBV28 to TRBJ2-7; 7 positions agree with TRBD1. The CDR3 is 16 residues long. Trimming at V came to 5 bases and at J to 2 bases, leaving 12 bases not matched to a gene. From germline, CDR1 is MDHEN and CDR2 SYDVKM. CDR3 in amino acids: CASSGPRQGRTYEQYF. Written as DNA, the CDR3 is TGTGCCAGCAGTGGCCCAAGACAGGGCAGGACCTACGAGCAGTACTTC. Together with reference TRBV28 and TRBJ2-7, the CDR3 gives the full variable domain: DVKVTQSSRYLVKRTGEKVFLECVQDMDHENMFWYRQDPGLGLRLIYFSYDVKMKEKGDIPEGYSVSREKKERFSLILESASTNQTSMYLCASSGPRQGRTYEQYFGPGTRLTVT.

Comments on this clonotype: An end of the junction differs from the germline gene, which may be a read error. DNA for the CDR3: TGTGCCAGCAGCTTGGAATGGGGGCGCGCCGGGGAGCTGGTTTTT. Encoded protein: CASSLEWGRAGELVF. The chain carries TRBV5-6 and TRBJ2-2; possibly TRBD1 for D (6 bases). The length of the CDR3 is 15 residues. Germline loops: CDR1 SGHDT, CDR2 YYEEEE.

The V gene is TRBV4-1, the J gene TRBJ2-5, with D tentatively TRBD1 or TRBD2 (5 bases each). The CDR3 totals 15 residues. Germline V lookup: CDR1 MGHRA, CDR2 YSYEKL. V was cut by 0 bases and J by 4 bases, with 12 bases left in between. In DNA, the CDR3 is TGCGCCAGCAGCCAAGATCGGGGCTTGGGAGAGACCCAGTACTTC. It is translated as CASSQDRGLGETQYF.

Only a few counts were recorded for this clonotype. The rearrangement uses TRBV5-1 and TRBJ2-7; possibly TRBD2 for D (5 bases). CDR1 and CDR2 from the germline V gene are SGHRS and YFSETQ. V gave up 4 bases and J gave up 3 bases, with 17 bases separating them. This CDR3 is 15 amino acids long. The CDR3 sequence: CASSKPDYGVYEQYF. The CDR3 region has the DNA TGCGCCAGCAGCAAACCTGACTACGGGGTCTACGAGCAGTACTTC.

This clonotype has just a few counts. This chain joins TRBV5-1 and TRBJ2-1, with D perhaps TRBD2 (6 bases). Germline CDR1 SGHRS, CDR2 YFSETQ. V was cut by 0 bases and J by 10 bases, with 17 bases left in between. The CDR3 has 15 residues. The CDR3 DNA reads as TGCGCCAGCAGCTTGGGAACTAGCTCTTTAAGGGAGCAGTTCTTC. Its protein is CASSLGTSSLREQFF.

This chain connects TRBV7-2 to TRBJ2-7, with D perhaps matching TRBD1 (6 bases). The germline CDR1 and CDR2 sequences are SGHTA and FQGNSA. The CDR3 is made up of 16 amino acids. Trimming cost V 1 base and J 3 bases, with 16 bases left between them. The CDR3, as DNA: TGTGCCAGCAGCTTAGACGGTGGGACAAGTTTCTACGAGCAGTACTTC. It is translated as CASSLDGGTSFYEQYF.

With respect to this clonotype: Its ends do not fully match the called genes, so a read error is possible. J is TRBJ2-2 and V is TRBV20-1; a weak D match, TRBD2 (5 bases). Germline CDR1 is DFQATT and CDR2 is SNEGSKA (reference sequence). The CDR3 runs 11 residues. The CDR3 nucleotides read TGCAGTGCCGAATACCTCGGGGAACTGTTTTTT. Its translation: CSAEYLGELFF.

The rearrangement joins TRBV24-1 to TRBJ2-1; D ambiguous. Germline CDR1 and CDR2: KGHDR and SFDVKD. The length of the CDR3 is 14 residues. Between the trimmed V and J ends, which lost 3 bases and 0 bases, there was a span of 5 bases. CDR3 loop: CATSDKSSYNEQFF. The CDR3 DNA reads as TGTGCCACCAGTGATAAGAGCTCCTACAATGAGCAGTTCTTC.

The chain is built from TRBV2 and TRBJ2-2; 9 positions agree with TRBD2. The CDR3 is 17 residues long. The germline V gene encodes CDR1 SNHLY and CDR2 FYNNEI. Trimming took 7 bases from V and 1 from J; bases not matched to a gene: 10. The CDR3 reads CASIPRGGAGNTGELFF. The DNA of the CDR3 is TGTGCCAGCATCCCGCGGGGGGGCGCGGGGAACACCGGGGAGCTGTTTTTT.

CDR3 region: CASSPRDIQETQYF. The CDR3 DNA sequence: TGTGCCAGTAGCCCCCGGGACATCCAAGAGACCCAGTACTTC. The chain joins TRBV11-1 to TRBJ2-5; tentatively, D is TRBD1 (6 bases). V dropped 9 bases and J dropped 1 base, with 15 bases sitting between them. CDR3 length: 14 amino acids. Germline V lookup: CDR1 SGHAT, CDR2 FQDESV (reference sequence).

This clonotype was counted many times. The chain employs TRBV12-3 or TRBV12-4 and TRBJ2-3; 11 nucleotides match TRBD1. CDR3 length equals 18 residues. With V trimmed by 2 bases and J by 3 bases, 10 bases remained unmatched. CDR3 region: CASSLSLGQGERTDTQYF. Here the CDR3 DNA reads TGTGCCAGCAGTTTATCCCTGGGACAGGGGGAAAGGACAGATACGCAGTATTTT.